Each of the 3 T cell receptor beta chains below was sequenced from the same sample in a study of T cells in localized non-small cell lung cancer. The assay was immunoSEQ multiplex PCR, and TCRdb's table has in-frame clones only and misses some. Of roughly 30,000 clones detected, 85% to 90% appear once; the ten largest clones hold approximately 4%. Here the sequenced sample was peripheral blood, taken before any cancer treatment. The receptors here all came from a woman aged 35 to 69 with stage I lung adenocarcinoma.

The chain joins TRBV4-2 to TRBJ1-3; D remains ambiguous. Looked up from germline, CDR1 is LGHNA and CDR2 is YNFKEQ. V shed 3 bases and J shed 0 bases, with 9 bases lying between them. This CDR3 has 15 residues. The CDR3 sequence is CASSQEQPSGNTIYF. The CDR3, as DNA: TGTGCCAGCAGCCAGGAACAGCCCTCTGGAAACACCATATATTTT.

The gene calls are TRBV13 and TRBJ2-3; TRBD1 matches at 10 bases. This CDR3 comprises 15 residues. Trimming cost V 5 bases and J 5 bases; bases outside gene matches: 7. Germline V gene data show CDR1 as PRHDT and CDR2 as FYEKMQ (reference sequence). CDR3 sequence reads: CASSQYGTGEDTQYF. CDR3 nucleotide sequence: TGTGCCAGCAGCCAGTACGGGACAGGGGAAGATACGCAGTATTTT.

The V and J genes are TRBV5-1 and TRBJ2-1; the match to TRBD1 covers 11 bases. Trimming at V came to 2 bases and at J to 8 bases, leaving 6 bases not matched to a gene. This CDR3 contains 15 residues. CDR1 and CDR2 from the germline V gene are SGHRS and YFSETQ. The CDR3 loop reads CASSLGQGAGYEQFF. For the CDR3, the DNA is TGCGCCAGCAGCTTAGGACAGGGGGCTGGCTATGAGCAGTTCTTC. Looking up the rest from reference TRBV5-1 and TRBJ2-1 gives the full variable domain: KAGVTQTPRYLIKTRGQQVTLSCSPISGHRSVSWYQQTPGQGLQFLFEYFSETQRNKGNFPGRFSGRQFSNSRSEMNVSTLELGDSALYLCASSLGQGAGYEQFFGPGTRLTVL.